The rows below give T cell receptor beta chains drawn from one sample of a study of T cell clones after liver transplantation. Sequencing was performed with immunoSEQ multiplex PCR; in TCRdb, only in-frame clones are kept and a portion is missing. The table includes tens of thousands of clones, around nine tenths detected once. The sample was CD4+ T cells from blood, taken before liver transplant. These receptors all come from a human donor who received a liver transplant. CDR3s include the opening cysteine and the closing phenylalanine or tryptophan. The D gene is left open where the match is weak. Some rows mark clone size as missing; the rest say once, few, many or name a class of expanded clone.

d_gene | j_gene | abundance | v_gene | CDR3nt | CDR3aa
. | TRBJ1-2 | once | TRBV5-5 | TGTGCCAGCAGCTTATCTTGGGGCTATGGCTACACCTTC | CASSLSWGYGYTF
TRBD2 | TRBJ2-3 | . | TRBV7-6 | TGTGCCAGCAGCTTGGAGGCGGGAGGGACTATCGGGGATACGCAGTATTTT | CASSLEAGGTIGDTQYF
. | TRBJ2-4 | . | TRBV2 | TGTGCCAGCATTGGCAGGGTCAGAAACATTCAGTACTTC | CASIGRVRNIQYF
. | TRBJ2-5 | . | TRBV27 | TGTGCCAGCAGTCAATTGACCCAAGAGACCCAGTACTTC | CASSQLTQETQYF
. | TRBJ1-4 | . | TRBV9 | TGTGCCAGCAGCGCGGTTTCTGGCGGGTCTAATGAAAAACTGTTTTTT | CASSAVSGGSNEKLFF
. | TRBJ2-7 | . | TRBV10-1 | TGCGCCAGCAGGGGGGATTCCTACGAGCAGTACTTC | CASRGDSYEQYF
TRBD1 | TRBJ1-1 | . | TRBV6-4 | TGTGCCAGCAGTGTCCCGACAGGGGTCACTGAAGCTTTCTTT | CASSVPTGVTEAFF
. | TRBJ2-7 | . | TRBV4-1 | TGCGCCAGCAGCCCCAAACCGACAGCTACCTACGAGCAGTACTTC | CASSPKPTATYEQYF
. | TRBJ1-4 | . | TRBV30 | TGTGCCTGGAGTACCCAGTATAATGAAAAACTGTTTTTT | CAWSTQYNEKLFF
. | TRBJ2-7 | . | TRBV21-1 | TGTGCCAGCGGGGGAAAAGGACAGGGTGCCTACGAGCAGTACTTC | CASGGKGQGAYEQYF
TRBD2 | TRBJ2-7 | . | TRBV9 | TGTGCCAGCAGCGTAGGGGCTAGCGGACCCTACGAGCAGTACTTC | CASSVGASGPYEQYF
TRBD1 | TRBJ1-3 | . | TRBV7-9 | TGTGCCAGCAGCCAGGGACAGGGGTTTAACACCATATATTTT | CASSQGQGFNTIYF
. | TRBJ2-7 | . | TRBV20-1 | TGCAGTGCAGGGAAGTCCTACGAGCAGTACTTC | CSAGKSYEQYF
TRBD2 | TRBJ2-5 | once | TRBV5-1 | TGCGCCAGCAGCTTGGAAAGCGGGAGGGCCAGAGAGACCCAGTACTTC | CASSLESGRARETQYF
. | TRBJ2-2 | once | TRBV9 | TGTGCCAGCAGCGCCTCGAACACCGGGGAGCTGTTTTTT | CASSASNTGELFF
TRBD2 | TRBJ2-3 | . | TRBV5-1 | TGCGCCAGCAGCTTGGGTCTAGCGGGTAGCACAGATACGCAGTATTTT | CASSLGLAGSTDTQYF
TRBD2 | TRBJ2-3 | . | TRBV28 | TGTGCCAGCAGTTTAGGGCGGGAGTTCACGGATACGCAGTATTTT | CASSLGREFTDTQYF
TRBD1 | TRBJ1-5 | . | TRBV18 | TGTGCCAGCTCACATGACAGGGATAGCAATCAGCCCCAGCATTTT | CASSHDRDSNQPQHF
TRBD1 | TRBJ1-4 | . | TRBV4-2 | TGTGCCAGCAGCCAAGGACAGGGGGCAGTCGAAAAACTGTTTTTT | CASSQGQGAVEKLFF
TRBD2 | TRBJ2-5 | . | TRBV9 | TGTGCCAGCAGCCCAACTAGCGACTACTTCCCTGGGACCCAGTACTTC | CASSPTSDYFPGTQYF
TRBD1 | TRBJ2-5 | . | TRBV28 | TGTGCCAGCAGTTCGTCCGGGACAGTACAAGAGACCCAGTACTTC | CASSSSGTVQETQYF
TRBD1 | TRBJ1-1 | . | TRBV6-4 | TGTGCCAGCAGTGAACAGGGACAGGGGGACACTGAAGCTTTCTTT | CASSEQGQGDTEAFF
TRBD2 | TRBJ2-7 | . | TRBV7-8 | TGTGCCAGCAGCTACTTGGCCGGCGGGAGGGCCGCCTACGAGCAGTACTTC | CASSYLAGGRAAYEQYF
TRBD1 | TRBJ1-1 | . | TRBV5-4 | TGTGCCAGCAGCTACGGACAGGGGTCCTTGAACACTGAAGCTTTCTTT | CASSYGQGSLNTEAFF
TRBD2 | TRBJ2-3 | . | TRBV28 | TGTGCCAGCAGCTACATTAGCGGGAGGGAACCCCCCAGCACAGATACGCAGTATTTT | CASSYISGREPPSTDTQYF
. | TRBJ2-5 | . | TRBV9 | TGTGCCAGCAGCGTAGCCCAGACAGACCAGTACCAAGAGACCCAGTACTTC | CASSVAQTDQYQETQYF
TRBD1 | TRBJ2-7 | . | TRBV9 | TGTGCCAGCAGCCCCTCAGGGGGTGGGATCTACGAGCAGTACTTC | CASSPSGGGIYEQYF
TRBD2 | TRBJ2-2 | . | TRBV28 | TGTGCCAGCAGTTTGCCTAGCGGGGCACTAGGCACCGGGGAGCTGTTTTTT | CASSLPSGALGTGELFF
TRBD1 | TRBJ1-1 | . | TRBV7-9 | TGTGCCAGCAGCTTAGGACAGGGGACCACTGAAGCTTTCTTT | CASSLGQGTTEAFF
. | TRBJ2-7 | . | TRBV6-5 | TGTGCCAGCAGGACGGTGGGGGAGCAGTACTTC | CASRTVGEQYF
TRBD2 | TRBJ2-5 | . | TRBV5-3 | TGTGCCAGAAGCTTGGCCCTAGGGACTAGCGGGCTGGAGACCCAGTACTTC | CARSLALGTSGLETQYF
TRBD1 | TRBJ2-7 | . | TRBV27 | TGTGCCAGCAGTTTATACAGGGGTTTGTCCTACGAGCAGTACTTC | CASSLYRGLSYEQYF
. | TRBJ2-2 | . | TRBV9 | TGTGCCAGCAGCCCCCCCTGGGGGCGAGACACCGGGGAGCTGTTTTTT | CASSPPWGRDTGELFF
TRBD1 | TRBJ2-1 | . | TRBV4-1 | TGCGCCAGCAGCCAAGTAGGTTGGACAGGGGATTACAATGAGCAGTTCTTC | CASSQVGWTGDYNEQFF
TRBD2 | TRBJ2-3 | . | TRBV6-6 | TGTGCCAGCTCTACCGGGCTAGCGGGAACAGATACGCAGTATTTT | CASSTGLAGTDTQYF
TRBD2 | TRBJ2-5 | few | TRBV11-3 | TGTGCCAGCAGCTTAGAATCAGGACTAGCGGGACAAGAGACCCAGTACTTC | CASSLESGLAGQETQYF
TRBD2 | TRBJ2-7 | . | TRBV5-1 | TGCGCCAGCAGCCCCGGGACTAGCGTGAGGGATTACGAGCAGTACTTC | CASSPGTSVRDYEQYF
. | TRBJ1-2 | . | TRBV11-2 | TGTGCCAGCAGCCCAACCGGACAGCGGCAAGGCTACACCTTC | CASSPTGQRQGYTF
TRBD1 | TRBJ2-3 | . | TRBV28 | TGTGCCAGCAGACTACAGGGGGCCCGGGTTGATACGCAGTATTTT | CASRLQGARVDTQYF
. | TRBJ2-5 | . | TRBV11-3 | TGTGCCAGCAGCTCTCGGATAACTAGCATGAAGAACTTC | CASSSRITSMKNF
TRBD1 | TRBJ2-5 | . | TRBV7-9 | TGTGCCAGCAGCCCTGGACAGGGTTCAGAGACCCAGTACTTC | CASSPGQGSETQYF
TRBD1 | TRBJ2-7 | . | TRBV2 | TGTGCCAGCAGCAAAAGGGTGCAGGGGGCTTACGAGCAGTACTTC | CASSKRVQGAYEQYF
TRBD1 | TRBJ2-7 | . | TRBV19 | TGTGCCAGTAGTATAGCCGGGACAGGGGGCTACGAGCAGTACTTC | CASSIAGTGGYEQYF
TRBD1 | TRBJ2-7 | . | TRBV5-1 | TGCGCCAGCAGCTTCTGGACAGGGGAACCCTACGAGCAGTACTTC | CASSFWTGEPYEQYF
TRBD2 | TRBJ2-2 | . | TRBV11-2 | TGTGCCAGCAGCCGTATAGCGGGAGGCTATGGCGGGGAGCTGTTTTTT | CASSRIAGGYGGELFF
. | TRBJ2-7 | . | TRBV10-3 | TGTGCCATCAGTGAGGGGACCGTTAGGATCGAGCAGTACTTC | CAISEGTVRIEQYF
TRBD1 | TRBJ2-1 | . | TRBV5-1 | TGCGCCAGCAGATACGGACAGGGGGCTCGGAATGAGCAGTTCTTC | CASRYGQGARNEQFF
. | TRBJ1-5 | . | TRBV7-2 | TGTGCCAGCAGCTTATCACTTGGGGAGCCCCAGCATTTT | CASSLSLGEPQHF
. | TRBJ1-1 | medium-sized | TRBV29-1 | TGCAGCGTTGAAGATCAGCCGAACACTGAAGCTTTCTTT | CSVEDQPNTEAFF
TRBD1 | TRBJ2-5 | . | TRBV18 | TGTGCCAGCTCCCTTTTACAGGGGCTCCAAGAGACCCAGTACTTC | CASSLLQGLQETQYF
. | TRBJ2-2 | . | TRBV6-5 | TGTGCCAGCAGCCTCCGAGGGATGGCGGCCGGGGAGCTGTTTTTT | CASSLRGMAAGELFF
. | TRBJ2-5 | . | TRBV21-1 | TGTGCCAGCAGCAAAGGAGAGATGAAGACCCAGTACTTC | CASSKGEMKTQYF